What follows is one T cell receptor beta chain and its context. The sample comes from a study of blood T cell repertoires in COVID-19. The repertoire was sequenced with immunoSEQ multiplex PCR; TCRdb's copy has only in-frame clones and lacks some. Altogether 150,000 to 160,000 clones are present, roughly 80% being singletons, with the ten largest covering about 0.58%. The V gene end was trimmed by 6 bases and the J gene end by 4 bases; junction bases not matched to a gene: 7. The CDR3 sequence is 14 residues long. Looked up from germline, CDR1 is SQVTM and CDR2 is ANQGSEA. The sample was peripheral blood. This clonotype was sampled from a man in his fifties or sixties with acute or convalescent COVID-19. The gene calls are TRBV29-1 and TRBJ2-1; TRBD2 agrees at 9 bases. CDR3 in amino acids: CSVDRTSAYNEQFF. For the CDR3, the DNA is TGCAGCGTCGACCGGACTAGCGCATACAATGAGCAGTTCTTC.